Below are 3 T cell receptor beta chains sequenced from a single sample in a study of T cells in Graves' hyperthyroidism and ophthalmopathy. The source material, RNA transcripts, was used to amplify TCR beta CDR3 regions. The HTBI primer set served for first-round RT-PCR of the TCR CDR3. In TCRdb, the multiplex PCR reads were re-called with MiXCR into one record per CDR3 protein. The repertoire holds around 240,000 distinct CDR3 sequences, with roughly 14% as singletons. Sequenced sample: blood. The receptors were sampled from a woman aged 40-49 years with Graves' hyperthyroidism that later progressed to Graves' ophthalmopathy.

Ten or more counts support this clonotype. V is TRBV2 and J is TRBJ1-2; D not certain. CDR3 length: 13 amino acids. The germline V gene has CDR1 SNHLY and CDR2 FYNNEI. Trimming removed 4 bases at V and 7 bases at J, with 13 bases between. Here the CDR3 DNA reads TGTGCCAGCAGTGGCCGTGCAGGAGTTGGCTACACCTTC. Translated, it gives CASSGRAGVGYTF. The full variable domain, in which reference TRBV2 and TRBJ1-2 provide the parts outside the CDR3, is EPEVTQTPSHQVTQMGQEVILRCVPISNHLYFYWYRQILGQKVEFLVSFYNNEISEKSEIFDDQFSVERPDGSNFTLKIRSTKLEDSAMYFCASSGRAGVGYTFGSGTRLTVV.

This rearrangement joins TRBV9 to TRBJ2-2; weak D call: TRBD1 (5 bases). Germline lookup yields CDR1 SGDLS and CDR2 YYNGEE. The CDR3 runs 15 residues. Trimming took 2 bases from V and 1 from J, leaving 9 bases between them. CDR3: CASSVRAGNTGELFF. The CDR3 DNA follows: TGTGCCAGCAGCGTCAGGGCAGGGAACACCGGGGAGCTGTTTTTT.

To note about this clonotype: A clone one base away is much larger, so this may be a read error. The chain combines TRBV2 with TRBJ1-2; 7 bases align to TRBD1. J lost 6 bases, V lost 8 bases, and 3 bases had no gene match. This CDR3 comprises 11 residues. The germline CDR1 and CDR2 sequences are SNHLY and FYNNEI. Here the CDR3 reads CASRDSHGYTF. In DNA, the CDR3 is TGTGCCAGCCGGGACAGCCATGGCTACACCTTC.